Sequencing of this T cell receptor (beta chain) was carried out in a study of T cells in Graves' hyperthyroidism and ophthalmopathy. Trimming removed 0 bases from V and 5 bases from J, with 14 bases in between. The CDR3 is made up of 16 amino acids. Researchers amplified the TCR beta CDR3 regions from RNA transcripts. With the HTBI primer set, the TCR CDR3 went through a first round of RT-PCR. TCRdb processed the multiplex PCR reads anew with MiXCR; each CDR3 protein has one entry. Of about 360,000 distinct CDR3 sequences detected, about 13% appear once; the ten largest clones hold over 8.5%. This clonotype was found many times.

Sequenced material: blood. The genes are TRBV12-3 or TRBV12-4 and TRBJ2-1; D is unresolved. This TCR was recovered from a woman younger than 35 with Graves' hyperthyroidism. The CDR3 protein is CASSLAPVLVDNEQFF. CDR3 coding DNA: TGTGCCAGCAGTTTAGCCCCTGTGCTAGTAGACAATGAGCAGTTCTTC.